The clone carrying this T cell receptor beta chain was picked up a small number of times. Its antigen is undetermined. Arm-PCR of CDR3 regions and iRepertoire HTBI primers were the basis on which TCR beta libraries were built. MiXCR, applied by TCRdb to the multiplex PCR reads, yields one record per CDR3 protein. The repertoire has 400,000 to 500,000 distinct CDR3 sequences, about 15% of them found once; the top ten carry about a sixth. The data were obtained in a study of regulatory T cells in long-lasting Graves disease. Germline V gives CDR1 KGHDR, CDR2 SFDVKD. The length of the CDR3 is 16 residues. The V segment lost 4 bases and the J segment 7 bases; nucleotides outside the gene matches: 10. Time point of the sample: newly diagnosed GD, antithyroid drugs for less than 3 months. Scientists built the TCR library using RNA that was extracted from PBMCs. Study-level findings and limits: Accuracy may have been reduced by the small sample size.

A further study also used this sample, focusing on T cells in Graves' hyperthyroidism and ophthalmopathy. Per that paper: The HTBI primer set drove a first-round RT-PCR of the TCR CDR3.

The sequence came from a woman in her 30s with Graves disease. The source material was peripheral blood mononuclear cells (PBMCs), sampled at new diagnosis, from a patient treated with antithyroid drugs. This chain uses TRBV24-1 with TRBJ2-1; 9 nucleotides agree with TRBD2. For the CDR3, the DNA is TGTGCCACCAGTGACCAGAGCGGGAGGCCCGAGAATGAGCAGTTCTTC. Translated, it gives CATSDQSGRPENEQFF.